This T cell receptor beta chain was observed in a study of cytomegalovirus exposure and HLA in healthy donors (dated by TCRdb to about 2017). With respect to the entire study: An earlier analysis of approximately 550 of the donors reported 250 to 350 Gb of sequence data and around 120 million unique TCR beta sequences from about 200 million T cells. An early release that covered about 600 HLA-typed donors contained about 290 gigabases of sequencing data and roughly 84 million unique TCR sequences. Of the roughly 400 genotyped donors, 65% to 90% fell in the genetic ancestry cluster associated with self-reported Caucasian donors. The study aimed to test whether cataloging public T cell receptors could reveal signatures of past pathogen exposure. Using immunosequencing, the study profiled T cell repertoires from roughly 650 subjects and related those repertoires to cytomegalovirus serostatus. A separate validation cohort of about 110 different subjects was used in addition to the approximately 700-subject first cohort. The study combined high-throughput TCR immunosequencing, statistical association of individual TCRs with disease status, and machine learning to predict cytomegalovirus infection status. In a later analysis, previously published TCR beta repertoires from 600 to 850 donors were re-analyzed and high-resolution HLA genotyping was added so that TCR occurrence patterns could be studied. The later analysis used no new phenotypic data to find candidate immune exposures, relying instead on TCR beta sequences and their occurrence across donors. To decide whether each TCR beta V gene segment behaved as functional or pseudogenic, an earlier analysis of some 580 of the donors relied on high-throughput TCR beta sequencing. Alongside the repertoire data, information on donor age, sex, ethnicity and CMV serostatus was compiled. In a later genetic analysis, genome-wide SNP genotypes for about 55% of the roughly 700 donors were used, and that subset was treated as a discovery cohort. All discovery cohort repertoires had been generated on a single sequencing platform. HLA typing included class I and class II loci at four-digit resolution. The number of typed donors differed by locus: about 620-640 for A, B, C, DRB1 and DQB1; some 500 for DQA1; 606 for DPA1; and around 450 for DPB1. Because of strong linkage in the cohort, four or five DR-DQ haplotypes were treated as single units for association and clustering. Across about 380 genotyped donors of the cohort, an average of about 240,000 unique TCR beta nucleotide sequences per donor were sequenced, and approximately 17% of those sequences were non-productive.

The cohort consisted of 666 healthy bone marrow donors. At the time of sampling, all cohort members were nominally healthy, though unrecorded immune exposures were likely present. The donor was CMV seropositive and belonged to the group of 250 to 350 seropositive cohort members. A peripheral blood sample was collected from each donor, and TCR beta sequencing was performed on peripheral blood mononuclear cells. Genomic DNA extraction from the blood cell samples was performed with the Qiagen DNeasy Blood Extraction Kit. V and J are trimmed by 6 bases and 14 bases, and the gene matches miss 2 bases of the junction. The germline V gene (reference sequence) yields DFQATT for CDR1 and SNEGSKA for CDR2. The CDR3 contains 8 residues, cysteine and phenylalanine counted. The entry retains the CDR3 DNA only, 24 bases that are in frame from base 1. Turning to this clone: It has no known antigen specificity. It has no much larger one-base neighbor in the sample; base qualities were not kept.

Library method: the immunoSEQ multiplex PCR assay. For the multiplex PCR, a mixture combining 60 forward primers for TCR Vbeta segments and 13 reverse primers for TCR Jbeta segments was used. The CDR3 region of rearranged TCR beta genes was amplified from genomic DNA by a multiplex PCR assay. The amplified TCR beta libraries were sequenced on the Illumina HiSeq System as 87-base-pair reads. Processing in the source paper ran as follows. A later analysis counted some 74 million unique TCR beta chains across the 500 to 850 repertoires, and roughly 9.9 million of these chains were shared by at least two donors. Raw reads were error-corrected and collapsed into unique sequences with a nearest-neighbor algorithm that merged closely related sequences to remove PCR and sequencing errors. To assign V, D and J gene segments, CDR3 sequences were aligned to IMGT reference sequences. For a sequence to be retained, a match of at least six nucleotides to both a V gene segment and a J gene segment was required. A rearrangement was called productive if the CDR3 had no stop codons and remained in frame with V and J, and every other rearrangement was called non-productive. Following IMGT convention, CDR3 was defined as the stretch from the second conserved V-encoded cysteine up to the conserved J-encoded phenylalanine. The earlier analysis of about 610 of the donors excluded any sequence lacking an unambiguous match to a single V gene segment. In an earlier analysis of roughly 600 of the donors, a V segment was called functional when productive rearrangements were above 56.7%, and segregating when the standard deviation between donors exceeded 5%. A statistical classification framework was developed to diagnose cytomegalovirus status using the catalog of TCR beta chain sequences. A later analysis assigned V and J genes by comparing TCR nucleotide sequences with IMGT/GENE-DB human TR gene sequences. Using the TCRdist pipeline, a later analysis assigned CDR3 sequences along with most-parsimonious VDJ recombination scenarios. A later analysis defined each TCR beta chain by its CDR3 amino acid sequence plus V-gene family, and excluded reads lacking a unique V-gene family. A later analysis removed 592 highly shared, low-generation-probability nucleotide sequences to deal with suspected cross-contamination and a sequencing artifact. In a later analysis, a clonal expansion index was calculated for each public chain from normalized within-repertoire ranks of inferred template counts. In a later analysis, generation probabilities were computed using a VDJ recombination model fitted to out-of-frame rearrangements, and the results were checked against IGoR. In a later analysis, TCR-TCR, TCR-HLA and TCR-CMV co-occurrence was scored with hypergeometric tests, and a repertoire-size bias correction was applied to TCR pairs. To estimate false discovery rates, a later analysis permuted the HLA or CMV assignments 20 times. In a later analysis, co-occurring TCRs were grouped using DBSCAN, with TCRdist sequence similarity added in when clustering inside HLA-allele-positive subsets. Co-occurrence clustering excluded repertoires with fewer than 30,000 or more than 120,000 public chains, plus five with anomalous nucleotide sharing. TCRdb took this table from immuneACCESS and kept in-frame rearrangements with V and J called. Such tables lack part of the clones; where checked against another copy, unresolved V genes explain under half of the gap, and the rest is unexplained. From that table come the V and J calls and clone size; the DNA was used to work out D and trimming. The sample records under 200,000 clones, around 75% of which are singletons. 6.3% of the sample is taken by the ten largest.

General study outcomes and caveats: The classifier was reported to diagnose cytomegalovirus status with high specificity and sensitivity in both the original and validation cohorts. Correlated functional status among segregating V segments might be attributable to linkage disequilibrium, but an unknown experimental factor could not be ruled out. A later genetic analysis reported fewer N-insertions in productive TCRs among donors in an Asian-associated ancestry cluster than the roughly 620-donor mean. In this cohort, only TCR beta chains were sequenced, and detectable features were limited by the absence of alpha or paired-chain data. Because the 87-base-pair reads could not distinguish some IMGT-functional V segments, including TRBV6-2 and TRBV6-3, those segments were excluded. According to a later analysis, most CMV-associated TCR beta chains appeared to be HLA-restricted, and the HLA associations seemed to be driven largely by CMV exposure. Roughly uniform sequencing depth across donors was assumed in presence/absence analyses, although this assumption may not hold. The authors suggested that the approach could potentially be extended to other disease states and immunological phenotypes. For the cohort, immune exposure information was limited to CMV serostatus. A cluster of highly shared sequence variants was judged likely to be a technical artifact of the sequencing pipeline. The earlier analysis of 587 of the donors excluded over 15 rarely observed V segments, including chromosome 9 orphons, because counts were too low. According to a later analysis, parvovirus B19, influenza, CMV and Epstein-Barr virus appeared linked to several top co-occurrence clusters. An earlier analysis of roughly 570 of the donors showed that most TCR beta V segments appeared in productive rearrangements either about 90% or about 30% of the time, which broadly matched IMGT annotations. A later genetic analysis associated a missense DCLRE1C variant with V-gene and J-gene trimming of TCR beta chains, and an independent cohort replicated the association. A later analysis found that TCR association rates varied across HLA loci, with DRB1 alleles showing the most associated TCRs and HLA-C alleles the fewest. In a later analysis, HLA-associated TCR beta chains were found to be more clonally expanded and to have lower generation probabilities than equally common non-associated chains. Strong co-occurrence of HLA alleles, especially DR and DQ, made assigning TCR associations to individual alleles difficult. Because HLA typing was missing for some donors at each locus, association tests included only the typed subset. While some public TCRs were present in many individuals, most TCR sequences turned up only very rarely across donors. In vitro tests confirmed that a few of the cytomegalovirus-associated TCR beta chains recognize cytomegalovirus antigens. A later analysis associated 15,000 or so TCR beta sequences with specific HLA alleles at a false discovery rate of 0.05. A further reported finding was that TCR beta sequences accurately predicted the HLA-A and HLA-B alleles for most subjects in the first cohort. In the study, some 160 TCR beta chains were listed as associated with cytomegalovirus.

The TCR originated in a man aged 35 to 55 in good health and CMV-seropositive. Recombination joined TRBV20-1 with TRBJ1-2, and 8 junctional nucleotides match TRBD1. Source material: PBMCs. CDR3 protein: CSARTGTF. DNA sequence: TGCAGTGCCCGGACAGGGACCTTC.